This TCR beta chain was recovered during a study of shared clonotypes between healthy human individuals. Study overall: The people who gave samples were a couple of women and a few men aged 18 to 49. Points from the study as a whole: Donor scarcity curtailed the genetic and exposure-history diversity represented herein. Generally, naive subsets came out with larger estimated richness than memory subsets.

Comments on this clone: What it binds is unknown.

Sequencing was performed with immunoSEQ multiplex PCR; in TCRdb, only in-frame clones are kept and a portion is missing. The sample records 2 million to 3 million clones, 90% to 95% being singletons. This CDR3 contains 14 residues. V gave up 7 bases and J gave up 0 bases, with 12 bases separating them. Germline CDR1 reads MNHNS; CDR2 reads SASEGT. This sequence originates from a man younger than 35 in good health. The chain has TRBV6-1 and TRBJ1-2; TRBD1 is a possible D gene (5 bases). Sequencing was done on a sample of naive CD4+ T cells sorted from blood. Noted subset: CD45RA+ positively selected. CDR3 protein: CASNPDRTNYGYTF. CDR3 sequence (DNA): TGTGCCAGCAATCCCGACAGAACTAACTATGGCTACACCTTC.